A selection of T cell receptor beta chains follows, all from one sample in a study of early T cells in non-severe SARS-CoV-2 infection. TCRdb passed the 5' RACE reads through MiXCR, listing each CDR3 protein once. The sample lists some 48,000 distinct CDR3 sequences; about 7.8% were seen once. The source material was whole blood. These receptors were collected from an adult who was a healthcare worker with PCR-confirmed SARS-CoV-2 infection or an uninfected control (not recorded which). The CDR3 runs from the conserved cysteine through the conserved F or W. A D gene is named only where the DNA matches it firmly. The size of a clone is reported for some rows only, either as once, few or many, or as a class for expanded clones.

.,TRBD2,TRBV6-4,TRBJ2-1,CASSDQLAGEPYEQFF,TGTGCCAGCAGTGACCAACTAGCGGGGGAGCCATATGAGCAGTTCTTC
.,.,TRBV20-1,TRBJ2-1,CSARAGALNNEQFF,TGCAGTGCTAGGGCAGGGGCCCTTAACAATGAGCAGTTCTTC
.,.,TRBV12-3/TRBV12-4,TRBJ1-5,CASRETGNQPQHF,TGTGCCAGCAGGGAGACGGGGAATCAGCCCCAGCATTTT
few,.,TRBV5-1,TRBJ2-5,CASSLEKGVWETQYF,TGCGCCAGCAGCTTGGAGAAGGGGGTCTGGGAGACCCAGTACTTC
few,TRBD1,TRBV7-6,TRBJ1-4,CASSRTGVNEKLFF,TGTGCCAGCAGCCGGACAGGGGTTAATGAAAAACTGTTTTTT
.,TRBD1,TRBV7-6,TRBJ1-3,CASSLQGADTIYF,TGTGCCAGCAGCTTACAGGGGGCGGACACCATATATTTT
many,.,TRBV5-5,TRBJ1-1,CASSGRGTLNTEAFF,TGTGCCAGCAGCGGGCGGGGAACTCTGAACACTGAAGCTTTCTTT
few,TRBD1,TRBV27,TRBJ1-4,CASSGTDKGEKLFF,TGTGCCAGCAGCGGGACAGACAAAGGTGAAAAACTGTTTTTT
many,.,TRBV29-1,TRBJ2-7,CSVVQGWEQYF,TGCAGCGTCGTTCAAGGGTGGGAGCAGTACTTC
few,TRBD1,TRBV7-9,TRBJ1-4,CASSQIQGEKLFF,TGTGCCAGCAGCCAAATACAGGGGGAAAAACTGTTTTTT
.,TRBD1,TRBV28,TRBJ1-1,CASSYRGLNTEAFF,TGTGCCAGCAGTTACAGGGGGCTAAACACTGAAGCTTTCTTT
many,TRBD1,TRBV27,TRBJ1-1,CASSSGQLEAFF,TGTGCCAGCAGTTCGGGACAGCTCGAAGCTTTCTTT
many,.,TRBV12-3/TRBV12-4,TRBJ1-2,CASSLAQGANYGYTF,TGTGCCAGCAGTTTAGCCCAAGGTGCCAACTATGGCTACACCTTC
many,TRBD2,TRBV29-1,TRBJ2-7,CSVREAYEQYF,TGCAGCGTTCGGGAGGCCTACGAGCAGTACTTC
few,.,TRBV12-2,TRBJ2-4,CASRSTGAKNIQYF,TGTGCAAGTCGCTCGACAGGGGCCAAAAACATTCAGTACTTC
few,TRBD1,TRBV12-3/TRBV12-4,TRBJ1-5,CASRRTGGNQPQHF,TGTGCCAGCAGACGGACAGGGGGTAATCAGCCCCAGCATTTT
many,TRBD1,TRBV2,TRBJ1-6,CASREGRGRASPLHF,TGTGCCAGCAGAGAAGGCAGGGGGCGAGCTTCACCCCTCCACTTT
many,.,TRBV6-6,TRBJ1-6,CASSPQGGNSPLHF,TGTGCCAGCAGTCCACAGGGCGGGAATTCACCCCTCCACTTT